This entry describes one T cell receptor beta chain. Trimming took off 0 bases at V and 2 bases at J, with 7 bases between the two ends. Per germline, CDR1 GTSNPN and CDR2 SVGIG (reference sequence). The CDR3 has 13 residues. The data stem from a study of CD8 T cells in Susac syndrome. As for the study in general: Within the group of sequenced Susac syndrome patients, six had active disease and about 8 were in remission.

The RNA, roughly 0.45 to 1 ug, was put through reverse transcription using random hexamers. TCRdb re-called the immunoSEQ multiplex PCR reads with MiXCR, one entry per CDR3 protein. The table records more than 150,000 distinct CDR3 sequences, 95% of them present only once. The sequencing sample was made of CD8+ T cells from PBMCs. The chain joins TRBV30 to TRBJ2-5; D gene ambiguous. This clonotype was obtained from a human donor with Susac syndrome. The CDR3 loop reads CAWSVGLQETQYF. CDR3 sequence (DNA): TGTGCCTGGAGTGTAGGCCTACAAGAGACCCAGTACTTC.